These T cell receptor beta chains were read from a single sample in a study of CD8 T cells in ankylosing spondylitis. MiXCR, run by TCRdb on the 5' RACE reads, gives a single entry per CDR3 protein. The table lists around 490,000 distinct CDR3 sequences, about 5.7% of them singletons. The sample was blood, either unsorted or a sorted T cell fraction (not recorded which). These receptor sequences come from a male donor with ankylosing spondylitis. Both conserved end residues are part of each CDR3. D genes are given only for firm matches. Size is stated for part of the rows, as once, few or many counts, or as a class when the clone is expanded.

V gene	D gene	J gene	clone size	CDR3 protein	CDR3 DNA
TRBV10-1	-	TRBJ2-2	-	CATQGARSTGELFF	TGCGCCACCCAAGGGGCCCGAAGCACCGGGGAGCTGTTTTTT
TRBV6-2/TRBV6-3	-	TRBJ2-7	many	CASSDRRRVRDEQYF	TGTGCCAGCAGTGACCGACGCCGGGTGCGGGACGAGCAGTACTTC
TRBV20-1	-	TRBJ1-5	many	CSARNRVSNQPQHF	TGCAGTGCTCGAAACAGGGTTAGCAATCAGCCCCAGCATTTT
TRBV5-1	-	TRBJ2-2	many	CASSPALYTGELFF	TGCGCCAGCAGCCCCGCTTTATACACCGGGGAGCTGTTTTTT
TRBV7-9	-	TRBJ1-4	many	CASSLGGTRRGKLFF	TGTGCCAGCAGCTTAGGGGGGACACGTCGGGGAAAACTGTTTTTT
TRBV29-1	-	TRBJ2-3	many	CSARGAFGTDTQYF	TGCAGCGCCCGAGGGGCTTTCGGCACAGATACGCAGTATTTT
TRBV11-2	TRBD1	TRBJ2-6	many	CASSLAGTGYSGANVLTF	TGTGCCAGCAGCCTTGCCGGGACAGGATACTCTGGGGCCAACGTCCTGACTTTC
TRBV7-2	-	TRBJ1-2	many	CASSLRSGSNGYTF	TGTGCCAGCAGTCTTAGGTCGGGGTCTAATGGCTACACCTTC
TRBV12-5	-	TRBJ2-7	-	CASALTRAVPEQYF	TGTGCTAGTGCCCTGACTAGAGCGGTTCCCGAGCAGTACTTC
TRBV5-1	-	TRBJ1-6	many	CASSLGVSGGDSPLHF	TGCGCCAGCAGCTTGGGAGTATCGGGGGGAGATTCACCCCTCCACTTT
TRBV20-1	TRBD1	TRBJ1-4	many	CSARGTGGEKLFF	TGCAGTGCTAGGGGGACAGGAGGTGAAAAACTGTTTTTT
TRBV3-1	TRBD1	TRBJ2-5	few	CASSPQLSDRGQGTQYF	TGTGCCAGCAGCCCACAACTGTCGGACAGGGGGCAAGGGACCCAGTACTTC
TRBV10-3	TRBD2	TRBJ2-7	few	CAISESGTSGDSYEQYF	TGTGCCATCAGTGAGTCCGGGACTAGCGGGGATTCCTACGAGCAGTACTTC
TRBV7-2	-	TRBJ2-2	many	CASSLARFTGELFF	TGTGCCAGCAGCTTAGCTAGGTTCACCGGGGAGCTGTTTTTT
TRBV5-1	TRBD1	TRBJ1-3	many	CASSVGQGTGNTIYF	TGCGCCAGCAGCGTGGGACAGGGAACTGGAAACACCATATATTTT
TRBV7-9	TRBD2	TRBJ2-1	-	CASIPTSQDNEQFF	TGTGCCAGCATTCCGACTAGCCAAGACAATGAGCAGTTCTTC
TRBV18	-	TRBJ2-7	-	CASSPIQGDEQYF	TGTGCCAGCTCACCCATACAAGGAGACGAGCAGTACTTC
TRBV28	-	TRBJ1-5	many	CASSPGDSYSNQPQHF	TGTGCCAGCAGCCCCGGAGACAGTTATAGCAATCAGCCCCAGCATTTT
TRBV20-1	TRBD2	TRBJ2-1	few	CSARGLAGFGEQFF	TGCAGTGCTAGAGGACTAGCGGGATTTGGTGAGCAGTTCTTC
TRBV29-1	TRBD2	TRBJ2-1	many	CSVEARGGYNEQFF	TGCAGCGTTGAAGCCCGGGGAGGGTATAATGAGCAGTTCTTC
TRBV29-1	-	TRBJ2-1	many	CSALYGSNFGEQFF	TGCAGCGCCCTCTATGGGTCGAATTTTGGGGAGCAGTTCTTC
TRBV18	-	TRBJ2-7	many	CASSPGTGEQYF	TGTGCCAGCTCACCCGGGACGGGAGAGCAGTACTTC
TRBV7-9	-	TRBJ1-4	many	CASSFYRARNQKLFF	TGTGCCAGCAGCTTCTACAGGGCGAGGAACCAAAAACTGTTTTTT
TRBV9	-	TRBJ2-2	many	CASSVRSTGELFF	TGTGCCAGCAGCGTAAGAAGCACCGGGGAGCTGTTTTTT
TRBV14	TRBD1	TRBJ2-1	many	CASSQRGGLLKQFF	TGTGCCAGCAGCCAAAGAGGGGGCTTGTTAAAGCAGTTCTTC
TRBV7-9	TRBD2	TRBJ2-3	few	CASSFPAGVSDTQYF	TGTGCCAGCAGCTTTCCAGCGGGGGTTTCAGATACGCAGTATTTT
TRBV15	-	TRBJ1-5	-	CATSRDGYNQPQHF	TGTGCCACCAGCAGGGACGGTTACAATCAGCCCCAGCATTTT
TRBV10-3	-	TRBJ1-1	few	CAISGEAGNTEAFF	TGTGCCATCAGTGGAGAGGCAGGGAACACTGAAGCTTTCTTT
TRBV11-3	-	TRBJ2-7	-	CASSTSPSSYEQYF	TGTGCCAGCTCGACCAGTCCTAGCTCCTACGAGCAGTACTTC
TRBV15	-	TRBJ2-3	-	CATSRRSEGGTQYF	TGTGCCACCAGCCGACGTTCAGAGGGTGGAACGCAGTATTTT
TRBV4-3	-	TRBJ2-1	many	CASSPHSGRTGNEQFF	TGCGCCAGCAGCCCGCATTCGGGGCGAACGGGCAATGAGCAGTTCTTC
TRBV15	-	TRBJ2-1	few	CATSRDKARGDEQFF	TGTGCCACCAGCAGAGATAAGGCACGAGGAGACGAGCAGTTCTTC
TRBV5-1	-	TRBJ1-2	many	CASSLAVTSYGYTF	TGCGCCAGCAGCTTGGCCGTGACATCCTATGGCTACACCTTC
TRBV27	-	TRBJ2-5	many	CASSLFGETQYF	TGTGCCAGCAGTTTATTTGGGGAGACCCAGTACTTC
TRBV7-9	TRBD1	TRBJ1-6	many	CASSASTGTEFGSPLHF	TGTGCCAGCAGCGCCTCAACCGGGACAGAATTTGGTTCACCCCTCCACTTT
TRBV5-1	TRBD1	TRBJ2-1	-	CASSPPSRGEQFF	TGCGCCAGCAGCCCCCCTAGCAGGGGGGAGCAGTTCTTC